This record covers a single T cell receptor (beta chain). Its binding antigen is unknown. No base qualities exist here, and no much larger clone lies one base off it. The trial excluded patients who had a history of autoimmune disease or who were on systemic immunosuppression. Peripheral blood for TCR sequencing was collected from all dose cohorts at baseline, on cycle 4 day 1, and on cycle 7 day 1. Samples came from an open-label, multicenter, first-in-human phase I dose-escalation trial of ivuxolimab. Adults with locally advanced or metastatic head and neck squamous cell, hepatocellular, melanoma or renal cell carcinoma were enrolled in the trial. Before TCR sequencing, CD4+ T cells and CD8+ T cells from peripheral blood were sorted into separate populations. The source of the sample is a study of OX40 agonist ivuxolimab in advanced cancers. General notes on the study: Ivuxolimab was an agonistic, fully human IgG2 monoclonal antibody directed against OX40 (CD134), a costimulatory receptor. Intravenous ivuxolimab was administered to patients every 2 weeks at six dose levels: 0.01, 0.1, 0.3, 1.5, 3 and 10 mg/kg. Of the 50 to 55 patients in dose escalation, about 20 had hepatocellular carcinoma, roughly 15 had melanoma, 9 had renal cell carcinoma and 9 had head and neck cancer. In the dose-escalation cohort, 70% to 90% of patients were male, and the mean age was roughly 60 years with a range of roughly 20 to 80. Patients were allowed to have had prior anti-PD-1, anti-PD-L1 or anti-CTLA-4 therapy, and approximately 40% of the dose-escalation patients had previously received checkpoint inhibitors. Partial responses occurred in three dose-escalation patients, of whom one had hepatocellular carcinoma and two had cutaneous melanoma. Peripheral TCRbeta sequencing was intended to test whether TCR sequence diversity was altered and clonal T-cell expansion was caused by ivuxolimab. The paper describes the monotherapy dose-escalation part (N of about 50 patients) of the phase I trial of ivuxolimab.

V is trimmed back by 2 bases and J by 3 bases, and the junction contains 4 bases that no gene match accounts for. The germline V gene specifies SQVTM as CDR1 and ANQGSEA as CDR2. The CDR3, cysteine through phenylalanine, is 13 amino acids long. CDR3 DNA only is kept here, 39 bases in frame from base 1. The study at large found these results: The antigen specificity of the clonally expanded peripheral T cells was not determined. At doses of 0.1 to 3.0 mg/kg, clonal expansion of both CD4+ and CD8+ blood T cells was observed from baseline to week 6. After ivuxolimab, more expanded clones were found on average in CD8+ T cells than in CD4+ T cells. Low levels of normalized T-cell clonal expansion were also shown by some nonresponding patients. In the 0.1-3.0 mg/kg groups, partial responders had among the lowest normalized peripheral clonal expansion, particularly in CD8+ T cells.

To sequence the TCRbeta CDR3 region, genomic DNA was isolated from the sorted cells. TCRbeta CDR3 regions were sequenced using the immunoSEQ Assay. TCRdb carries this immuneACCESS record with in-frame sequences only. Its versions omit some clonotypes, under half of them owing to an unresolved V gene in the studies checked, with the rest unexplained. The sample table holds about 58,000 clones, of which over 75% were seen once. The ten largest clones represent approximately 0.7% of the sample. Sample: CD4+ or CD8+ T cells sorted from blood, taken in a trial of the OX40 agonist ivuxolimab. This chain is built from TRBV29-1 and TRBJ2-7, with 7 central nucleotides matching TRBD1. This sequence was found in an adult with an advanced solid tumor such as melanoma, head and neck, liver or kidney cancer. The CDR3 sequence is CSVETGVDYEQYF. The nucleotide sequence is TGCAGCGTTGAAACAGGGGTGGACTACGAGCAGTACTTC.